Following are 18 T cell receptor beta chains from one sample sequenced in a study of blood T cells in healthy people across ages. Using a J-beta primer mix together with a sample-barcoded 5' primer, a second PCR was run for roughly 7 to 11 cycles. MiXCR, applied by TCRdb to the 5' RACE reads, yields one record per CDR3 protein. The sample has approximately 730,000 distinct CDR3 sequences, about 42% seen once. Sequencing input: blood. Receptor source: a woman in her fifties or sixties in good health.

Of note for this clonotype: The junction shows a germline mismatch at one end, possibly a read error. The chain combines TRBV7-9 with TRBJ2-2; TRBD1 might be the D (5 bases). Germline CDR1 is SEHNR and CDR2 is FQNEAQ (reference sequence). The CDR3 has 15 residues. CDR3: CASSLGATNTGELFF. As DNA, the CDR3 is TGTGCCAGCAGTTTAGGGGCGACGAACACCGGGGAGCTGTTTTTT.

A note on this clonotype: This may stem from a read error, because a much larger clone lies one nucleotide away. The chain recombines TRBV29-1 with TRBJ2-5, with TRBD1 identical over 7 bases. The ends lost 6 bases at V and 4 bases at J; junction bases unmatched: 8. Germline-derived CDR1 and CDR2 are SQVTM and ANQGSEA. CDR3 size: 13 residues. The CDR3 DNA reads TGCAGCGTCCAGACAGGGTATGGAGAGACCCAGTACTTC. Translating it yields CSVQTGYGETQYF.

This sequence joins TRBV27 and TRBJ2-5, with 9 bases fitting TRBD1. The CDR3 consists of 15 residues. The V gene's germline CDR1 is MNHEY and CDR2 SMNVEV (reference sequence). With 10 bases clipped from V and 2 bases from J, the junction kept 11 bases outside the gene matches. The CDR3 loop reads CATRWGQGQQETQYF. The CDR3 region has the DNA TGTGCCACCCGATGGGGACAGGGCCAGCAAGAGACCCAGTACTTC.

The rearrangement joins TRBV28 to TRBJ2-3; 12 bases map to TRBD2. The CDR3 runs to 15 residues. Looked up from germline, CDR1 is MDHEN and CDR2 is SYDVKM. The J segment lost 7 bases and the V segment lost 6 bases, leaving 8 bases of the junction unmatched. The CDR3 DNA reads TGTGCCAGCAGCCCGACTAGCGGGAGATGGTATACGCAGTATTTT. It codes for CASSPTSGRWYTQYF.

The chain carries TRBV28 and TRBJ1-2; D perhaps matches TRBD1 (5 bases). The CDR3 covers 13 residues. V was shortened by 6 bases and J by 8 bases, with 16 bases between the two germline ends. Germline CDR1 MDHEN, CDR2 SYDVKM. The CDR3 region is CASSPAGTGGYTF. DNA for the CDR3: TGTGCCAGCAGCCCGGCGGGGACTGGCGGCTACACCTTC.

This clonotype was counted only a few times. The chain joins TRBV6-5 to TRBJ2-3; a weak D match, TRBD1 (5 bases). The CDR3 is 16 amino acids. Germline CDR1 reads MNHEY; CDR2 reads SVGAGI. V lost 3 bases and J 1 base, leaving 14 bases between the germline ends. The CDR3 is CASSYVSGSGTDTQYF. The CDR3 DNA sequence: TGTGCCAGCAGTTATGTATCAGGGTCGGGCACAGATACGCAGTATTTT.

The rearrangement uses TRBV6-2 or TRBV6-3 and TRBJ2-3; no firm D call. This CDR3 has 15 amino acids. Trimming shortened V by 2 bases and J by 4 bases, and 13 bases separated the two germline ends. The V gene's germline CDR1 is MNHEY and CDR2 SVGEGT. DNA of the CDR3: TGTGCCAGCAGTTACATCCAGAGGCATGCAGATACGCAGTATTTT. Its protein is CASSYIQRHADTQYF.

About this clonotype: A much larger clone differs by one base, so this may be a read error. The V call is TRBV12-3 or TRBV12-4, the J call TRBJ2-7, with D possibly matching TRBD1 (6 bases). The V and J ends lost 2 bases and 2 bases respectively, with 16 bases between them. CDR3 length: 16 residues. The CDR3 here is CASSLTGSFSTYEQYF. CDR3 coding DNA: TGTGCCAGCAGTTTAACAGGGTCCTTCTCAACCTACGAGCAGTACTTC.

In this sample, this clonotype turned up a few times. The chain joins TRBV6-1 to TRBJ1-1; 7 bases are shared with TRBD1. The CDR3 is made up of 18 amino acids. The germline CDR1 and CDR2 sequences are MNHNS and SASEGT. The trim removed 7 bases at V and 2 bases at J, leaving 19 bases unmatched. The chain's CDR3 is CASTYRGGGGLRNTEAFF. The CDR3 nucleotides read TGTGCCAGCACCTATCGCGGAGGGGGCGGGTTAAGAAACACTGAAGCTTTCTTT.

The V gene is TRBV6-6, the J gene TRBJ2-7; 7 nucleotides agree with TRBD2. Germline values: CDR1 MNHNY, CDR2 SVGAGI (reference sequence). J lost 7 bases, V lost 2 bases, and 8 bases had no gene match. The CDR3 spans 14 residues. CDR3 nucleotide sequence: TGTGCCAGCAGTTACGAGGGAGGGAAGGTTGAGCAGTACTTC. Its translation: CASSYEGGKVEQYF.

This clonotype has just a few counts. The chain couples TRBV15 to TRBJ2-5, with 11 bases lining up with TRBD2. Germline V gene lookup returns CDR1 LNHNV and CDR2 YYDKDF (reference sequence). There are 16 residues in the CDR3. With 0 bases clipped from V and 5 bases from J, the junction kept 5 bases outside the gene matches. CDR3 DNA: TGTGCCACCAGCAGAGATTTAGCGGGGGGGCACGAGACCCAGTACTTC. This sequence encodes CATSRDLAGGHETQYF. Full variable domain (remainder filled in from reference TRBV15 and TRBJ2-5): DAMVIQNPRYQVTQFGKPVTLSCSQTLNHNVMYWYQQKSSQAPKLLFHYYDKDFNNEADTPDNFQSRRPNTSFCFLDIRSPGLGDTAMYLCATSRDLAGGHETQYFGPGTRLLVL.

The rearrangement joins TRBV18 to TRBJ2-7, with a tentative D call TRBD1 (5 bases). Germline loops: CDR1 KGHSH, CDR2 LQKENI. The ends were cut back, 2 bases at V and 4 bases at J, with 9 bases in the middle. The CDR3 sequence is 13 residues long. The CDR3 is CASSPAGKYEQYF. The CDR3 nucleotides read TGTGCCAGCTCACCAGCAGGGAAGTACGAGCAGTACTTC.

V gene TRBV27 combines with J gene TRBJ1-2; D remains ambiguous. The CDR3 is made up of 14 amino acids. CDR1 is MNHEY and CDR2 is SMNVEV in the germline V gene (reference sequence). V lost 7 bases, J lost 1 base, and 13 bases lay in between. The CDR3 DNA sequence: TGTGCCAGCATGAGGCGAGAAAGTAACTATGGCTACACCTTC. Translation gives CASMRRESNYGYTF.

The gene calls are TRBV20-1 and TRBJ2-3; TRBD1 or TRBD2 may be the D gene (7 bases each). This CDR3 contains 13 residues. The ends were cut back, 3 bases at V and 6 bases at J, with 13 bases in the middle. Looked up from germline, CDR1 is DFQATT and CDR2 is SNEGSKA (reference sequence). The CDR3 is CSARSQGGDTQYF. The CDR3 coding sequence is TGCAGTGCTAGGAGTCAGGGGGGGGATACGCAGTATTTT.

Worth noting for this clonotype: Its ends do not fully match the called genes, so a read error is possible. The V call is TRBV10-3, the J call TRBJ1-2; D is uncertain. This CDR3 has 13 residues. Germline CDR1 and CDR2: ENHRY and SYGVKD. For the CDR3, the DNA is TGTGCCATCAGTGAGTCTTTCGGCTCTGGCTGCACCTTC. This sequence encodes CAISESFGSGCTF.

The CDR3 region is CATLDRPIANYGYTF. CDR3 DNA sequence: TGTGCCACCTTGGACAGGCCTATAGCTAACTATGGCTACACCTTC. J is TRBJ1-2 and V is TRBV6-5, with TRBD1 matching 7 bases. Per the germline V gene, CDR1 is MNHEY and CDR2 is SVGAGI. The junction had 11 bases not matched to a gene; V was cut back by 10 bases and J by 0 bases. There are 15 residues in the CDR3.

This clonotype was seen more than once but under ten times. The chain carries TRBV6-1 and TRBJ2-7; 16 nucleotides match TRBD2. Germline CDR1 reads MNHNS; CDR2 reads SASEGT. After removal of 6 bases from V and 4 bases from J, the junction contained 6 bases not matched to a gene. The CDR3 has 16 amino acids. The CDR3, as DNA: TGTGCCAGCAGCGCGGGACTAGCGGGAGGGCCTTACGAGCAGTACTTC. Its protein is CASSAGLAGGPYEQYF.

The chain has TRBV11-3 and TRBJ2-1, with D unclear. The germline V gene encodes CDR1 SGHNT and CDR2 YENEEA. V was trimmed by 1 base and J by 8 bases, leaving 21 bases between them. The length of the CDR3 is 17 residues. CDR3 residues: CASSLVLWSNVGDEQFF. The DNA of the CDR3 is TGTGCCAGCAGCTTAGTGCTTTGGTCGAATGTGGGCGATGAGCAGTTCTTC.